Below, 4 T cell receptor beta chains from the same sample are listed, as sequenced in a study of cytomegalovirus exposure and HLA in healthy donors. With 60 Vbeta and 13 Jbeta primers, the PCR was carried out. Using immunoSEQ multiplex PCR, the repertoire was profiled, and TCRdb retains in-frame clones only, with some absent. Of 100,000 to 150,000 clones in the sample, approximately 74% were seen once. Sequenced sample: PBMCs. These receptors all come from a man aged 35-49 years in good health and CMV-seropositive.

The chain carries TRBV27 and TRBJ2-7, with 8 bases matching TRBD1. Losses at the gene ends were 10 bases for V and 3 bases for J; bases not matched to a gene: 8. This CDR3 has 13 residues. The germline V gene has CDR1 MNHEY and CDR2 SMNVEV (reference sequence). DNA for the CDR3: TGTGCCAACAGGCCCGGACAGGGCTACGAGCAGTACTTC. This sequence encodes CANRPGQGYEQYF.

The chain is built from TRBV28 and TRBJ2-4; a possible D gene is TRBD2 (7 bases). V was trimmed by 6 bases and J by 6 bases, leaving 21 bases between them. Germline CDR1 reads MDHEN; CDR2 reads SYDVKM. The CDR3 sequence is 16 residues long. The CDR3 sequence: CASSPPGGGGVNIQYF. CDR3 DNA sequence: TGTGCCAGCAGCCCCCCGGGGGGCGGGGGTGTAAACATTCAGTACTTC. Supplemented by reference TRBV28 and TRBJ2-4, the full variable domain reads DVKVTQSSRYLVKRTGEKVFLECVQDMDHENMFWYRQDPGLGLRLIYFSYDVKMKEKGDIPEGYSVSREKKERFSLILESASTNQTSMYLCASSPPGGGGVNIQYFGAGTRLSVL.

The gene calls are TRBV10-3 and TRBJ2-3; D remains ambiguous. This CDR3 spans 12 amino acids. Trimming pared 6 bases from V and 2 bases from J, leaving 6 bases between. The germline V gene encodes CDR1 ENHRY and CDR2 SYGVKD. CDR3 protein: CAIRSPTDTQYF. Written as DNA, the CDR3 is TGTGCCATCAGGAGTCCCACAGATACGCAGTATTTT.

The sample holds a few counts of this clone. The V call is TRBV13, the J call TRBJ2-7, with 8 bases fitting TRBD1. With V trimmed by 4 bases and J by 2 bases, 13 bases remained unmatched. This CDR3 contains 17 residues. Germline lookup yields CDR1 PRHDT and CDR2 FYEKMQ (reference sequence). DNA of the CDR3: TGTGCCAGCAGCTCCCTACTAACAGGGGGTATAACCTACGAGCAGTACTTC. This encodes CASSSLLTGGITYEQYF.